Listed below are T cell receptor beta chains from one sample, sequenced in a study of T cells in Graves' hyperthyroidism and ophthalmopathy. TCRdb re-called the multiplex PCR reads with MiXCR, one entry per CDR3 protein. The sample records around 600,000 distinct CDR3 sequences, about 14% being singletons. Sequenced: blood. The receptors originated from a woman between 45 and 60 years old with Graves' ophthalmopathy. The CDR3 runs from the conserved cysteine through the conserved F or W. The size entry is marked missing in some rows and otherwise reads once, few, many or a size class.

CDR3 length: 17; V gene: TRBV28; clone size: many; J gene: TRBJ2-7; CDR3 protein: CASSLSGGTSGNYEQYF
CDR3 length: 12; V gene: TRBV20-1; clone size: .; J gene: TRBJ2-5; CDR3 protein: CSASPEPGAQYF
CDR3 length: 14; V gene: TRBV12-3/TRBV12-4; clone size: .; J gene: TRBJ2-2; CDR3 protein: CASSVGLPGGELFF
CDR3 length: 17; V gene: TRBV19; clone size: .; J gene: TRBJ2-4; CDR3 protein: CASSTTDPRSIKNIQYF
CDR3 length: 13; V gene: TRBV7-9; clone size: many; J gene: TRBJ2-1; CDR3 protein: CASSSIVLNEQFF
CDR3 length: 15; V gene: TRBV19; clone size: few; J gene: TRBJ1-3; CDR3 protein: CASSVDGYSGNTIYF
CDR3 length: 11; V gene: TRBV7-9; clone size: few; J gene: TRBJ2-1; CDR3 protein: CASSLGSKMFF
CDR3 length: 18; V gene: TRBV15; clone size: .; J gene: TRBJ2-5; CDR3 protein: CATSRERGSGERAETQYF
CDR3 length: 15; V gene: TRBV7-2; clone size: many; J gene: TRBJ2-5; CDR3 protein: CASSLVSSSQETQYF
CDR3 length: 15; V gene: TRBV7-3; clone size: .; J gene: TRBJ2-2; CDR3 protein: CASSSTSRYTGELFF
CDR3 length: 15; V gene: TRBV28; clone size: .; J gene: TRBJ1-6; CDR3 protein: CASSPGTTKFTPLHF
CDR3 length: 14; V gene: TRBV11-3; clone size: many; J gene: TRBJ1-1; CDR3 protein: CASSSGQGRTEAFF
CDR3 length: 13; V gene: TRBV20-1; clone size: many; J gene: TRBJ1-5; CDR3 protein: CSARATVLQPQHF
CDR3 length: 15; V gene: TRBV11-2; clone size: many; J gene: TRBJ2-1; CDR3 protein: CASRRMGATHNEQFF
CDR3 length: 15; V gene: TRBV7-9; clone size: few; J gene: TRBJ2-3; CDR3 protein: CASSLVTGIGDTQYF
CDR3 length: 13; V gene: TRBV5-5; clone size: few; J gene: TRBJ2-1; CDR3 protein: CASSFGLYFEQFF
CDR3 length: 14; V gene: TRBV20-1; clone size: few; J gene: TRBJ1-4; CDR3 protein: CSARSGTRGEKLFF
CDR3 length: 14; V gene: TRBV18; clone size: many; J gene: TRBJ1-1; CDR3 protein: CASSRILGETEAFF
CDR3 length: 21; V gene: TRBV6-6; clone size: few; J gene: TRBJ2-4; CDR3 protein: CASSYEGASGTYGAAKNIQYF
CDR3 length: 16; V gene: TRBV6-2/TRBV6-3; clone size: .; J gene: TRBJ1-5; CDR3 protein: CASSYGGTFSNQPQHF
CDR3 length: 14; V gene: TRBV28; clone size: many; J gene: TRBJ2-7; CDR3 protein: CASSFWQGAYEQYF
CDR3 length: 15; V gene: TRBV6-2/TRBV6-3; clone size: few; J gene: TRBJ2-1; CDR3 protein: CASSFLRDRSNEQFF
CDR3 length: 15; V gene: TRBV11-1; clone size: many; J gene: TRBJ2-7; CDR3 protein: CASSPGRGSSYEQYF
CDR3 length: 16; V gene: TRBV20-1; clone size: many; J gene: TRBJ2-7; CDR3 protein: CSADEPGLAGVNEQYF
CDR3 length: 13; V gene: TRBV18; clone size: many; J gene: TRBJ2-3; CDR3 protein: CASLMTSTDTQYF
CDR3 length: 13; V gene: TRBV5-1; clone size: .; J gene: TRBJ2-5; CDR3 protein: CASSPFPGETQYF
CDR3 length: 19; V gene: TRBV28; clone size: many; J gene: TRBJ2-3; CDR3 protein: CASSLKLGQGNFGTDTQYF
CDR3 length: 13; V gene: TRBV18; clone size: .; J gene: TRBJ2-7; CDR3 protein: CASSPKGGNEQYF
CDR3 length: 13; V gene: TRBV13; clone size: few; J gene: TRBJ2-7; CDR3 protein: CASSLGRTYGQYF
CDR3 length: 16; V gene: TRBV11-2; clone size: once; J gene: TRBJ2-1; CDR3 protein: CANVASGRWIGNEQFF
CDR3 length: 19; V gene: TRBV28; clone size: .; J gene: TRBJ2-2; CDR3 protein: CASSLPRTSGRVNTGELFF
CDR3 length: 14; V gene: TRBV2; clone size: few; J gene: TRBJ2-1; CDR3 protein: CASRGIAAYNEQFF
CDR3 length: 11; V gene: TRBV5-1; clone size: many; J gene: TRBJ2-2; CDR3 protein: CASTDTGELFF
CDR3 length: 12; V gene: TRBV18; clone size: many; J gene: TRBJ1-2; CDR3 protein: CASWTGLAGYTF
CDR3 length: 16; V gene: TRBV7-2; clone size: many; J gene: TRBJ2-3; CDR3 protein: CASSFGTSGSTDTQYF
CDR3 length: 15; V gene: TRBV12-3/TRBV12-4; clone size: many; J gene: TRBJ2-3; CDR3 protein: CASSWSGWSTDTQYF
CDR3 length: 15; V gene: TRBV20-1; clone size: many; J gene: TRBJ2-3; CDR3 protein: CSARKFSSSGDTQYF
CDR3 length: 15; V gene: TRBV6-5; clone size: .; J gene: TRBJ2-1; CDR3 protein: CASSYLAGVYNEQFF
CDR3 length: 12; V gene: TRBV14; clone size: .; J gene: TRBJ1-2; CDR3 protein: CASSQDWYGYTF
CDR3 length: 14; V gene: TRBV10-3; clone size: .; J gene: TRBJ2-2; CDR3 protein: CAISRTGGNGELFF
CDR3 length: 12; V gene: TRBV20-1; clone size: many; J gene: TRBJ2-1; CDR3 protein: CSGWLAGAGQFF
CDR3 length: 15; V gene: TRBV9; clone size: few; J gene: TRBJ2-7; CDR3 protein: CASSVAGAPTYEQYF
CDR3 length: 13; V gene: TRBV6-1; clone size: .; J gene: TRBJ1-2; CDR3 protein: CASRETGLNGYTF
CDR3 length: 14; V gene: TRBV2; clone size: many; J gene: TRBJ2-4; CDR3 protein: CASSEDRSVNIQYF
CDR3 length: 12; V gene: TRBV30; clone size: .; J gene: TRBJ1-5; CDR3 protein: CAWTRDNQPQHF
CDR3 length: 18; V gene: TRBV7-3; clone size: many; J gene: TRBJ2-3; CDR3 protein: CASSLSGLAGGNTDTQYF